The clone carrying this T cell receptor (beta chain) was found a few times. The CDR3 covers 13 residues. Trimming left V 2 bases short and J 2 bases short, with 6 bases between. CDR1 is SGHDN and CDR2 is FVKESK in the germline V gene. This record belongs to a study of patients and donors after allogeneic stem cell transplantation. From the RT-PCR reads, TCRdb called clonotypes with MiXCR, one entry per CDR3 protein. This table holds 800,000 to 1,000,000 distinct CDR3 sequences, about a sixth found once. The chain couples TRBV14 to TRBJ2-5; no definite D call. The source of this sequence is a human donor who was either an allogeneic HSCT recipient or a stem cell or donor lymphocyte infusion donor (not recorded which). It is not recorded whose cells these are; they may come from a transplant donor. Sequencing input: blood, either unsorted or a sorted T cell fraction (not recorded which). DNA for the CDR3: TGTGCCAGCAGCCAACAGCTTCAAGAGACCCAGTACTTC. Its protein is CASSQQLQETQYF.